Below are 21 T cell receptor beta chains sequenced from a single sample in a study of T cell changes during pregnancy in multiple sclerosis. Produced via immunoSEQ multiplex PCR; TCRdb's table is partial and in-frame only. The sample includes roughly 32,000 clones, more than 85% seen only once; the top ten take 0.35% to 0.5%. This sample comprised CD4+ T cells from peripheral blood mononuclear cells, obtained in the second trimester of pregnancy. The receptors come from a female donor with multiple sclerosis, enrolled in a pregnancy study.

The chain recombines TRBV7-9 with TRBJ2-7; the match to TRBD2 covers 14 bases. The germline gives CDR1 SEHNR, CDR2 FQNEAQ (reference sequence). J gave up 6 bases and V 6 bases, and 4 bases lay outside the gene matches. The CDR3 is made up of 14 amino acids. The CDR3 nucleotides read TGTGCCAGCAGTTCCGGGACTAGCGGGAGCGAGCAGTACTTC. Its translation is CASSSGTSGSEQYF.

This chain connects TRBV11-2 to TRBJ2-5, with D hard to call. The V and J ends lost 6 bases and 2 bases respectively, with 4 bases between them. CDR1 and CDR2 (germline): SGHAT, FQNNGV. This CDR3 contains 11 residues. The CDR3 protein is CASRSQETQYF. The CDR3 region has the DNA TGTGCCAGCAGGTCACAAGAGACCCAGTACTTC.

V gene TRBV27 combines with J gene TRBJ2-3; TRBD2 aligns across 7 bases. Germline V lookup: CDR1 MNHEY, CDR2 SMNVEV (reference sequence). The CDR3 extends over 14 amino acids. V lost 4 bases, J lost 9 bases, and 10 bases stayed unmatched. The CDR3 region has the DNA TGTGCCAGCAGTTCCTCCACTAGCGTTGGCACGCAGTATTTT. Protein sequence: CASSSSTSVGTQYF.

The count of this clone is one. The chain is built from TRBV19 and TRBJ1-4, with 7 bases aligning to TRBD1. Germline-derived CDR1 and CDR2 are LNHDA and SQIVND (reference sequence). The CDR3 runs 15 residues. Germline trimming cut 3 bases from V and 3 bases from J; bases unmatched to any gene: 4. The CDR3 reads CASSIFQGANEKLFF. The CDR3 DNA is TGTGCCAGTAGTATTTTTCAGGGGGCTAATGAAAAACTGTTTTTT.

In its sample, this clone was seen once. The V and J genes are TRBV29-1 and TRBJ2-2, with TRBD1 identical over 8 bases. The J segment lost 5 bases and the V segment lost 6 bases, leaving 8 bases of the junction unmatched. Germline CDR1 reads SQVTM; CDR2 reads ANQGSEA. The CDR3 consists of 14 residues. CDR3: CSVRTGIGTGELFF. The DNA for the CDR3 is TGCAGCGTAAGGACAGGGATTGGGACCGGGGAGCTGTTTTTT.

This clone has just a few counts. This chain uses TRBV21-1 with TRBJ1-2; the table names TRBD1, a call not compared with the DNA. TRBV21-1 represents a pseudogene. The CDR3 covers 15 residues. In DNA, the CDR3 is TGTGCCAGCAGCCATACAGGGGGCCGGAACTATGGCTACACCTTC. Translated, it gives CASSHTGGRNYGYTF.

The chain links TRBV6-5 to TRBJ1-3; no clear D gene. V dropped 0 bases and J dropped 1 base, with 10 bases sitting between them. The CDR3 loop spans 16 amino acids. The germline V gene encodes CDR1 MNHEY and CDR2 SVGAGI. CDR3 coding DNA: TGTGCCAGCAGTTACTCCCGTGAGGCTTCTGGAAACACCATATATTTT. Translation gives CASSYSREASGNTIYF.

V is TRBV9 and J is TRBJ1-1, with D tentatively TRBD1 (5 bases). The germline V gene has CDR1 SGDLS and CDR2 YYNGEE. The germline V and J ends were trimmed by 4 bases and 8 bases, with 18 bases remaining between them. The CDR3 totals 14 residues. The CDR3 DNA reads TGTGCCAGCAGCCCACAAAGTGTGGGGCCCGAAGCTTTCTTT. This codes for CASSPQSVGPEAFF. Combining the CDR3 with reference TRBV9 and TRBJ1-1 gives the whole variable domain DSGVTQTPKHLITATGQRVTLRCSPRSGDLSVYWYQQSLDQGLQFLIQYYNGEERAKGNILERFSAQQFPDLHSELNLSSLELGDSALYFCASSPQSVGPEAFFGQGTRLTVV.

This chain links TRBV7-9 with TRBJ2-1; tentatively, D is TRBD2 (7 bases). CDR3 length: 13 residues. Between the trimmed V and J ends, which lost 3 bases and 6 bases, there was a span of 9 bases. In germline, CDR1 is SEHNR, CDR2 FQNEAQ (reference sequence). CDR3 region: CASSFGGLNEQFF. DNA for the CDR3: TGTGCCAGCAGCTTCGGGGGGCTCAATGAGCAGTTCTTC.

The J gene is TRBJ1-2, the V gene TRBV4-3; D is possibly TRBD1 (6 bases). The V end was cut by 2 bases, the J end by 6 bases, with 16 bases between. From germline, CDR1 is LGHNA and CDR2 YSLEER. The CDR3 extends over 15 amino acids. The CDR3 region has the DNA TGCGCCAGCAGCCAAACAGGGACAAGGCTGGATGGCTACACCTTC. As protein: CASSQTGTRLDGYTF.

The V and J genes are TRBV4-1 and TRBJ2-7; 10 bases line up with TRBD2. Germline assignment: CDR1 MGHRA and CDR2 YSYEKL. V trimming: 0 bases; J trimming: 7 bases; junction bases outside the gene matches: 9. The length of the CDR3 is 16 residues. The CDR3: CASSQEVALAGYEQYF. The CDR3 DNA sequence: TGCGCCAGCAGCCAAGAGGTGGCACTAGCGGGATATGAGCAGTACTTC.

This clone has only one observation. The chain employs TRBV5-1 and TRBJ1-1, with TRBD1 matching 7 bases. This CDR3 contains 15 residues. The V and J ends lost 4 bases and 4 bases, in that order; junction bases with no gene match: 10. Germline CDR1 SGHRS, CDR2 YFSETQ. The CDR3 here is CASSPETGEATEAFF. DNA of the CDR3: TGCGCCAGCAGCCCGGAAACAGGGGAGGCCACTGAAGCTTTCTTT.

This chain joins TRBV18 and TRBJ2-5, with 7 bases matching TRBD2. Per the germline V gene, CDR1 is KGHSH and CDR2 is LQKENI. V was pared by 3 bases and J by 5 bases, with 6 bases of the junction left unmatched. This CDR3 has 14 residues. The CDR3 loop reads CASSPGGRGETQYF. In DNA, the CDR3 is TGTGCCAGCTCACCCGGCGGGAGAGGGGAGACCCAGTACTTC.

The chain combines TRBV30 with TRBJ1-3, with D tentatively TRBD1 (6 bases). The germline gives CDR1 GTSNPN, CDR2 SVGIG (reference sequence). V shed 5 bases and J shed 0 bases, with 14 bases lying between them. The CDR3 runs to 15 residues. The CDR3 sequence: CAWGGIGGSGNTIYF. DNA of the CDR3: TGTGCCTGGGGAGGTATAGGGGGCTCTGGAAACACCATATATTTT.

The chain links TRBV6-1 to TRBJ2-3; TRBD2 matches at 12 bases. Germline CDR1 MNHNS, CDR2 SASEGT. The length of the CDR3 is 16 residues. The V and J ends lost 2 bases and 4 bases, in that order; junction bases with no gene match: 4. The DNA of the CDR3 is TGTGCCAGCAGTGAAAGGCTAGCGGGAGGGTCAGATACGCAGTATTTT. This codes for CASSERLAGGSDTQYF.

A note on this clone: At one of its ends the junction is not consistent with the germline gene, which may arise from a read error. This chain uses TRBV27 with TRBJ2-7; D remains ambiguous. The CDR3 spans 16 residues. CDR1 and CDR2 (germline): MNHEY, SMNVEV (reference sequence). The CDR3 protein is CAGSNTQGRSSYEQYF. The CDR3 region has the DNA TGTGCCGGCAGCAACACCCAAGGTCGGAGTTCCTACGAGCAGTACTTC.

The V and J genes are TRBV5-5 and TRBJ2-5, with TRBD2 matching 8 bases. CDR1 is SGHKS, CDR2 YYEKEE, per germline (reference sequence). J lost 4 bases, V lost 0 bases, and 14 bases had no gene match. This CDR3 region has 18 residues. CDR3 DNA: TGTGCCAGCAGCTTGGGGCTTAGGTTGGGACTAGAAGGAGAGACCCAGTACTTC. Translating it yields CASSLGLRLGLEGETQYF. The entire variable domain, with the rest obtained from reference TRBV5-5 and TRBJ2-5, is as follows: DAGVTQSPTHLIKTRGQQVTLRCSPISGHKSVSWYQQVLGQGPQFIFQYYEKEERGRGNFPDRFSARQFPNYSSELNVNALLLGDSALYLCASSLGLRLGLEGETQYFGPGTRLLVL.

The rearrangement joins TRBV4-1 to TRBJ1-5, with D perhaps TRBD1 (5 bases). The CDR3 totals 17 residues. The ends were cut back, 1 base at V and 0 bases at J, with 13 bases in the middle. The V gene's germline CDR1 is MGHRA and CDR2 YSYEKL. The CDR3 reads CASSQVDMGFSNQPQHF. CDR3 nucleotides: TGCGCCAGCAGCCAAGTGGACATGGGATTTAGCAATCAGCCCCAGCATTTT.

J is TRBJ2-5 and V is TRBV19; possibly TRBD1 for D (6 bases). V was shortened by 8 bases and J by 5 bases, with 21 bases between the two germline ends. The CDR3 extends over 15 amino acids. Germline-derived CDR1 and CDR2 are LNHDA and SQIVND (reference sequence). The chain's CDR3 is CASSAGQFQGETQYF. CDR3 DNA: TGTGCCAGTTCAGCCGGACAGTTTCAGGGGGAGACCCAGTACTTC.

This chain joins TRBV25-1 and TRBJ2-2; the D gene is possibly TRBD1 (6 bases). Per germline, CDR1 MGHDK and CDR2 SYGVNS. Trimming left V 7 bases short and J 5 bases short, with 14 bases between. The CDR3 has 14 residues. CDR3 coding DNA: TGTGCCAGCACCCCGCGGACAGAGACCGGGGAGCTGTTTTTT. This translates into CASTPRTETGELFF.

The rearrangement links TRBV5-5 to TRBJ2-1; 12 bases match TRBD2. With V trimmed by 0 bases and J by 10 bases, 11 bases remained unmatched. CDR3 size: 17 residues. The germline V gene has CDR1 SGHKS and CDR2 YYEKEE (reference sequence). The CDR3, as DNA: TGTGCCAGCAGCTTGGTGACTAGCGGGAGTACGGGCTTGGAGCAGTTCTTC. It is translated as CASSLVTSGSTGLEQFF.